These 25 T cell receptor beta chains were sequenced from one sample in a study of T cells in Graves' hyperthyroidism and ophthalmopathy. TCR beta CDR3 region amplification was performed from RNA transcripts. When the TCR CDR3 underwent first-round RT-PCR, the HTBI primer set was used. TCRdb reprocessed the multiplex PCR reads with MiXCR, giving one entry per CDR3 protein. The data contain around 420,000 distinct CDR3 sequences, approximately 15% of them singletons. Sample: blood. The receptor source for this set is a woman aged 18-29 years with Graves' hyperthyroidism.

The CDR3 sequence is CASRDHYGYTF. The CDR3 DNA follows: TGTGCCAGCAGGGATCATTATGGCTACACCTTC. The genes are TRBV2 and TRBJ1-2; D not certain. The CDR3 runs 11 residues. CDR1 and CDR2 (germline): SNHLY, FYNNEI. The germline V and J ends were trimmed by 6 bases and 5 bases, with 7 bases remaining between them.

There are a few counts of this clonotype. V and J are TRBV9 and TRBJ2-7; TRBD2 matches 7 bases. The CDR3 totals 13 residues. Germline CDR1 SGDLS, CDR2 YYNGEE. V shed 3 bases and J 3 bases; nucleotides not matched to a gene: 3. Written as DNA, the CDR3 is TGTGCCAGCAGCGCTGGGGGGGACTACGAGCAGTACTTC. It specifies CASSAGGDYEQYF.

This chain uses TRBV4-1 with TRBJ2-7; 8 bases are a match to TRBD1. The CDR3 spans 18 residues. Losses at the gene ends were 3 bases for V and 0 bases for J; bases not matched to a gene: 13. Germline V gives CDR1 MGHRA, CDR2 YSYEKL. The CDR3 loop is CASSQIAGQGTTSYEQYF. The CDR3 DNA reads TGCGCCAGCAGCCAGATAGCCGGACAGGGCACCACCTCCTACGAGCAGTACTTC.

This clonotype has at least ten counts. The chain joins TRBV13 to TRBJ2-7, with TRBD2 as a possible D gene (6 bases). Germline loops: CDR1 PRHDT, CDR2 FYEKMQ (reference sequence). V was clipped by 5 bases and J by 2 bases, with 19 bases between them. The CDR3 runs 16 residues. The CDR3 loop is CASSIKGFWGAYEQYF. In nucleotides, the CDR3 is TGTGCCAGCAGCATCAAGGGCTTCTGGGGGGCCTACGAGCAGTACTTC.

This clonotype was picked up many times. J is TRBJ2-7 and V is TRBV4-1; D is perhaps TRBD2 (6 bases). Between the trimmed V and J ends, which lost 4 bases and 4 bases, there was a span of 17 bases. CDR1 is MGHRA and CDR2 is YSYEKL in the germline V gene. The CDR3 spans 15 residues. The CDR3, as DNA: TGCGCCAGCAGCCTTCTAGCCGGGAGAAGATACGAGCAGTACTTC. Translating it yields CASSLLAGRRYEQYF.

This clonotype was seen many times. The chain carries TRBV5-8 and TRBJ2-1; D is undetermined. Germline CDR1 reads SGHTS; CDR2 reads YDEGEE. Trimming pared 4 bases from V and 7 bases from J, leaving 15 bases between. CDR3 length: 14 residues. The CDR3 coding sequence is TGTGCCAGCAGCACTTCCGCGGATTGGAATGAGCAGTTCTTC. The encoded protein is CASSTSADWNEQFF.

In its sample, this clonotype was seen many times. The chain carries TRBV3-1 and TRBJ2-2; either TRBD1 or TRBD2 may fit D (5 bases each). This CDR3 has 17 residues. Looked up from germline, CDR1 is LGHDT and CDR2 is YNNKEL (reference sequence). V lost 0 bases, J lost 0 bases, and 11 bases lay in between. The CDR3 DNA reads TGTGCCAGCAGCCAAGACCGTGGGGGACCGAACACCGGGGAGCTGTTTTTT. Its translation is CASSQDRGGPNTGELFF.

This clonotype was detected ten times or more. This chain connects TRBV28 to TRBJ1-6; D is unresolved. V dropped 4 bases and J dropped 9 bases, with 16 bases sitting between them. The CDR3 spans 15 residues. CDR1 and CDR2 from the germline V gene are MDHEN and SYDVKM. The CDR3 DNA reads as TGTGCCAGCAGTTCCCCGTCGGGATTGGGTTCACCCCTCCACTTT. Protein product: CASSSPSGLGSPLHF.

This clonotype was seen more than once but under ten times. A much larger clone differs by one base, so this may be a read error. The gene calls are TRBV28 and TRBJ2-5; TRBD2 aligns across 12 bases. Germline CDR1 and CDR2: MDHEN and SYDVKM. V lost 5 bases to trimming and J lost 9 bases; unmatched junction nucleotides: 16. This CDR3 comprises 17 residues. The CDR3 region has the DNA TGTGCCAGCAGTACGGTGACTAGCGGGGGAATCAAGAGACCCCAGTACTTC. Residues: CASSTVTSGGIKRPQYF.

This clonotype was observed a handful of times. The genes are TRBV4-1 and TRBJ2-1, with 9 bases matching TRBD1. The CDR3 contains 19 residues. With V trimmed by 3 bases and J by 1 base, 13 bases remained unmatched. Germline loops: CDR1 MGHRA, CDR2 YSYEKL. The CDR3 bases are TGCGCCAGCAGCCATCGCGCGAGGGACAGGGACCGATCCTACAATGAGCAGTTCTTC. Translation gives CASSHRARDRDRSYNEQFF.

This clonotype was counted a few times. The rearrangement links TRBV5-1 to TRBJ2-7, with 10 bases lining up with TRBD1. J gave up 5 bases and V 9 bases, and 11 bases lay outside the gene matches. The CDR3 totals 14 residues. CDR1 SGHRS and CDR2 YFSETQ come from the germline V gene. The CDR3 sequence: CATSTGTGVHEQYF. The CDR3 DNA sequence: TGCGCCACCAGTACCGGGACAGGGGTCCACGAGCAGTACTTC.

This clonotype occurred many times. J is TRBJ2-7 and V is TRBV6-1; 10 bases match TRBD1. CDR3 length: 13 amino acids. Per germline, CDR1 MNHNS and CDR2 SASEGT. V lost 4 bases to trimming and J lost 3 bases; unmatched junction nucleotides: 0. The CDR3 region is CASSGTGGYEQYF. In DNA, the CDR3 is TGTGCCAGCAGTGGGACAGGGGGCTACGAGCAGTACTTC.

In this sample, this clonotype turned up many times. For the CDR3, the DNA is TGTGCCAGCAGCTTGATGCCTCGACACCCTAACTATGGCTACACCTTC. Encoded protein: CASSLMPRHPNYGYTF. The chain has TRBV7-9 and TRBJ1-2; D gene ambiguous. Germline assignment: CDR1 SEHNR and CDR2 FQNEAQ (reference sequence). The CDR3 is 16 residues long. With 3 bases removed from V and 0 bases from J, the gap between germline ends came to 14 bases.

The chain combines TRBV5-1 with TRBJ2-7; D gene unclear. CDR3 length equals 15 residues. V was clipped by 0 bases and J by 4 bases, with 14 bases between them. Germline loops: CDR1 SGHRS, CDR2 YFSETQ. The CDR3 sequence: CASSLEVGRPYEQYF. CDR3 sequence (DNA): TGCGCCAGCAGCTTGGAAGTTGGCAGACCATACGAGCAGTACTTC.

This clonotype was picked up many times. The chain combines TRBV27 with TRBJ1-5, with 7 bases that match TRBD1. CDR3 size: 14 residues. From germline, CDR1 is MNHEY and CDR2 SMNVEV (reference sequence). V gave up 7 bases and J gave up 6 bases; unmatched junction bases: 9. CDR3 protein: CASTDRRGGQPQHF. In nucleotides, the CDR3 is TGTGCCAGCACCGACCGCAGGGGGGGTCAGCCCCAGCATTTT.

In its sample, this clonotype was seen many times. The rearrangement uses TRBV20-1 and TRBJ2-7; 10 positions match TRBD2. Looked up from germline, CDR1 is DFQATT and CDR2 is SNEGSKA (reference sequence). Trimming cost V 0 bases and J 3 bases; bases outside gene matches: 8. The CDR3 spans 16 residues. The CDR3 loop is CSARDRRGLAYYEQYF. In DNA form, the CDR3 reads TGCAGTGCTAGAGACCGGAGGGGACTAGCGTACTACGAGCAGTACTTC.

The table lists this clonotype with many counts. This chain links TRBV6-1 with TRBJ2-1, with D possibly matching TRBD1 (6 bases). The CDR3 runs 13 residues. Germline values: CDR1 MNHNS, CDR2 SASEGT. V gave up 5 bases and J gave up 9 bases, with 14 bases separating them. CDR3 residues: CASSYREGFEQFF. The CDR3 DNA follows: TGTGCCAGCAGTTACAGGGAAGGGTTTGAGCAGTTCTTC.

This rearrangement joins TRBV27 to TRBJ2-7, with D possibly called TRBD1 or TRBD2 (6 bases each). CDR3 length equals 16 residues. With 7 bases removed from V and 0 bases from J, the gap between germline ends came to 19 bases. The germline CDR1 and CDR2 sequences are MNHEY and SMNVEV (reference sequence). CDR3 amino acids: CASTPGGPVSSYEQYF. In DNA form, the CDR3 reads TGTGCCAGCACTCCCGGGGGCCCTGTAAGCTCCTACGAGCAGTACTTC.

This clonotype was counted between two and nine times. The gene calls are TRBV4-2 and TRBJ1-4, with D tentatively TRBD1 (5 bases). CDR3 length: 15 residues. Deletions cut 4 bases from V and 6 bases from J, with 15 bases between. The germline V gene has CDR1 LGHNA and CDR2 YNFKEQ. For the CDR3, the DNA is TGTGCCAGCAGCCGCAGAGGGGAGGAGGATGAAAAACTGTTTTTT. It yields the protein CASSRRGEEDEKLFF.

In this sample, this clonotype turned up many times. The V gene is TRBV20-1, the J gene TRBJ2-5, with 10 positions matching TRBD2. Germline V gene data show CDR1 as DFQATT and CDR2 as SNEGSKA (reference sequence). V was clipped by 1 base and J by 1 base; unmatched bases: 15. The CDR3 is made up of 19 amino acids. The CDR3 DNA follows: TGCAGTGCTAGAGGCCTTCTCCGGCTTAGCGGGGGGCCCCAAGAGACCCAGTACTTC. Its protein product is CSARGLLRLSGGPQETQYF.

This clonotype was counted ten times or more. This chain connects TRBV20-1 to TRBJ2-3, with 9 nucleotides matching TRBD2. Germline assignment: CDR1 DFQATT and CDR2 SNEGSKA (reference sequence). The junction had 18 bases not matched to a gene; V was cut back by 3 bases and J by 2 bases. The CDR3 sequence is 19 residues long. The CDR3 DNA sequence: TGCAGTGCTAGCCCTAGCGGGAACGGGGAGGGTCGCCTCACAGATACGCAGTATTTT. Its protein is CSASPSGNGEGRLTDTQYF.

This clonotype was counted ten times or more. The chain recombines TRBV15 with TRBJ2-3; 11 bases line up with TRBD1. Germline values: CDR1 LNHNV, CDR2 YYDKDF (reference sequence). This CDR3 contains 15 residues. Losses at the gene ends were 3 bases for V and 4 bases for J; bases not matched to a gene: 3. CDR3 DNA: TGTGCCACCAGCAGGGGACAGGGGGGCGCAGATACGCAGTATTTT. Translation gives CATSRGQGGADTQYF.

In this sample, this clonotype turned up a few times. This sequence joins TRBV12-3 or TRBV12-4 and TRBJ2-1; 8 nucleotides match TRBD1. The trim removed 4 bases at V and 4 bases at J, leaving 9 bases unmatched. This CDR3 contains 16 residues. Here the CDR3 reads CASSSAGGRGYNEQFF. In DNA, the CDR3 is TGTGCCAGCAGTTCGGCAGGGGGCCGGGGGTACAATGAGCAGTTCTTC.

This clonotype was seen at least ten times. J is TRBJ1-2 and V is TRBV6-1; 7 bases are a match to TRBD1. The CDR3 covers 13 residues. Germline V lookup: CDR1 MNHNS, CDR2 SASEGT. Unmatched junction bases numbered 4, after V lost 6 bases and J lost 3 bases. CDR3: CASRAGTDYGYTF. CDR3 DNA: TGTGCCAGCAGGGCTGGGACAGACTATGGCTACACCTTC.

The V call is TRBV6-1, the J call TRBJ1-5; D is possibly TRBD1 (6 bases). From germline, CDR1 is MNHNS and CDR2 SASEGT. CDR3 size: 18 residues. V shed 6 bases and J shed 4 bases, with 25 bases lying between them. CDR3 amino acids: CASRGAGKSGGGNQPQHF. CDR3 bases: TGTGCCAGCAGGGGGGCAGGGAAGAGTGGAGGAGGGAATCAGCCCCAGCATTTT.